These 27 T cell receptor beta chains came from one sample sequenced in a study of T cell responses to AZD1222 COVID-19 vaccine. Repertoires were generated with immunoSEQ multiplex PCR, while TCRdb's copy carries only in-frame clones and drops some. The table lists approximately 130,000 clones, about 90% of them singletons. The sample was peripheral blood, taken on day 0 of AZD1222 vaccination. The receptors here all came from an adult in good health.

The chain has TRBV4-2 and TRBJ1-1, with 7 bases aligning to TRBD1. The CDR3 is made up of 14 amino acids. Germline CDR1 is LGHNA and CDR2 is YNFKEQ. Trimming cost V 1 base and J 5 bases; bases outside gene matches: 4. CDR3 residues: CASSQVDRETEAFF. The CDR3 DNA follows: TGTGCCAGCAGCCAAGTTGACAGGGAGACTGAAGCTTTCTTT.

This clone was observed a handful of times. The chain couples TRBV6-1 to TRBJ1-1; D remains unclear. Germline V gene sequence: CDR1 MNHNS, CDR2 SASEGT. This CDR3 contains 13 residues. V lost 1 base to trimming and J lost 6 bases, with 9 bases between them. CDR3 amino acids: CASSEVTVSEAFF. CDR3 in DNA: TGTGCCAGCAGTGAAGTGACCGTTTCTGAAGCTTTCTTT.

The rearrangement links TRBV7-9 to TRBJ2-7, with a possible D match to TRBD1 (6 bases). The germline gives CDR1 SEHNR, CDR2 FQNEAQ (reference sequence). Trimming removed 5 bases at V and 0 bases at J, with 11 bases between. CDR3 length: 14 amino acids. CDR3 coding DNA: TGTGCCAGCAGCCTACTGGACAGCTCCTACGAGCAGTACTTC. Its translation: CASSLLDSSYEQYF.

The CDR3 DNA follows: TGTGCCACCGGTACAGGGTACGAAAAACTGTTTTTT. Translating gives CATGTGYEKLFF. The gene calls are TRBV15 and TRBJ1-4, with D perhaps TRBD1 (6 bases). This CDR3 spans 12 amino acids. The germline V gene has CDR1 LNHNV and CDR2 YYDKDF (reference sequence). V was cut by 8 bases and J by 8 bases, with 12 bases left in between.

This rearrangement joins TRBV28 to TRBJ1-2, with TRBD1 identical over 7 bases. The CDR3 runs 14 residues. The V and J ends lost 5 bases and 4 bases, in that order; junction bases with no gene match: 7. CDR1 is MDHEN and CDR2 is SYDVKM in the germline V gene. The CDR3 reads CASSEQGVAYGYTF. Written as DNA, the CDR3 is TGTGCCAGCAGTGAGCAGGGGGTTGCCTATGGCTACACCTTC.

The gene calls are TRBV10-3 and TRBJ1-5; TRBD1 is a possible D gene (5 bases). With 0 bases removed from V and 6 bases from J, the gap between germline ends came to 15 bases. This CDR3 contains 16 residues. The V gene's germline CDR1 is ENHRY and CDR2 SYGVKD. CDR3 in amino acids: CAISESGFSGGQPQHF. CDR3 nucleotides: TGTGCCATCAGTGAGTCGGGCTTTAGTGGGGGTCAGCCCCAGCATTTT.

This clone was observed a single time. The rearrangement joins TRBV6-6 to TRBJ1-1; D remains ambiguous. Germline CDR1 MNHNY, CDR2 SVGAGI (reference sequence). The CDR3 is 14 residues long. V was shortened by 2 bases and J by 0 bases, with 7 bases between the two germline ends. The CDR3 nucleotides are TGTGCCAGCAGTTACACCGTAATGAACACTGAAGCTTTCTTT. It encodes CASSYTVMNTEAFF.

V gene TRBV5-5 combines with J gene TRBJ2-3; D is unclear. The germline V gene has CDR1 SGHKS and CDR2 YYEKEE (reference sequence). This CDR3 contains 12 residues. Deletions cut 4 bases from V and 0 bases from J, with 3 bases between. The CDR3 here is CASSTSTDTQYF. CDR3 DNA sequence: TGTGCCAGCAGCACAAGCACAGATACGCAGTATTTT. Based on the CDR3 plus reference TRBV5-5 and TRBJ2-3, the full variable domain is DAGVTQSPTHLIKTRGQQVTLRCSPISGHKSVSWYQQVLGQGPQFIFQYYEKEERGRGNFPDRFSARQFPNYSSELNVNALLLGDSALYLCASSTSTDTQYFGPGTRLTVL.

The chain combines TRBV30 with TRBJ2-2; D possibly corresponds to TRBD1 (5 bases). Trimming pared 7 bases from V and 2 bases from J, leaving 17 bases between. The length of the CDR3 is 15 residues. Germline loops: CDR1 GTSNPN, CDR2 SVGIG (reference sequence). This CDR3 reads CASSWGGTNTGELFF. Here the CDR3 DNA reads TGTGCCTCATCATGGGGCGGAACTAACACCGGGGAGCTGTTTTTT.

The chain is built from TRBV5-4 and TRBJ2-7, with 10 bases identical to TRBD1. Trimming took 4 bases from V and 6 from J; bases not matched to a gene: 7. Germline-derived CDR1 and CDR2 are SGHNT and YYREEE (reference sequence). The CDR3 extends over 14 amino acids. The CDR3 here is CASSNGQGVGEQYF. For the CDR3, the DNA is TGTGCCAGCAGCAACGGACAGGGGGTCGGCGAGCAGTACTTC.

The chain recombines TRBV19 with TRBJ1-6, with D unclear. Germline V gene sequence: CDR1 LNHDA, CDR2 SQIVND (reference sequence). The germline V and J ends were trimmed by 3 bases and 5 bases, with 14 bases remaining between them. This CDR3 region has 16 residues. As DNA, the CDR3 is TGTGCCAGTAGTATTAGTGGGAAAGGACATAATTCACCCCTCCACTTT. Its translation: CASSISGKGHNSPLHF.

The V and J genes are TRBV28 and TRBJ2-3, with 11 bases that match TRBD2. There are 16 residues in the CDR3. With V trimmed by 4 bases and J by 3 bases, 6 bases remained unmatched. The V gene's germline CDR1 is MDHEN and CDR2 SYDVKM. The CDR3 nucleotides read TGTGCCAGCAGTTGGGCTAGCGGGAGGAGGACAGATACGCAGTATTTT. Residues: CASSWASGRRTDTQYF.

The chain recombines TRBV19 with TRBJ1-2; D perhaps matches TRBD1 (6 bases). Trimming removed 8 bases at V and 0 bases at J, with 16 bases between. The CDR3 runs 15 residues. Germline V gives CDR1 LNHDA, CDR2 SQIVND (reference sequence). The CDR3 nucleotides are TGTGCCAGTGCACTCTACAGGGACGCTAACTATGGCTACACCTTC. It codes for CASALYRDANYGYTF.

V and J are TRBV18 and TRBJ2-2; D possibly corresponds to TRBD2 (6 bases). This CDR3 spans 16 amino acids. Per the germline V gene, CDR1 is KGHSH and CDR2 is LQKENI. The V end was cut by 2 bases, the J end by 2 bases, with 12 bases between. The CDR3 here is CASSPGSAGNTGELFF. The DNA for the CDR3 is TGTGCCAGCTCACCAGGTAGTGCGGGAAACACCGGGGAGCTGTTTTTT.

CDR3 DNA sequence: TGTGCCTGGAGTGTACGTCGATCCTTTGATGAGCAGTACTTC. This encodes CAWSVRRSFDEQYF. The V call is TRBV30, the J call TRBJ2-7, with D uncertain. The V gene lost 0 bases and the J gene lost 7 bases, with 16 bases spanning the gap. Germline CDR1 GTSNPN, CDR2 SVGIG (reference sequence). This CDR3 comprises 14 residues. The full variable domain, in which reference TRBV30 and TRBJ2-7 provide the parts outside the CDR3, is SQTIHQWPATLVQPVGSPLSLECTVEGTSNPNLYWYRQAAGRGLQLLFYSVGIGQISSEVPQNLSASRPQDRQFILSSKKLLLSDSGFYLCAWSVRRSFDEQYFGPGTRLTVT.

This rearrangement joins TRBV4-1 to TRBJ2-3, with 10 nucleotides matching TRBD2. Germline CDR1 reads MGHRA; CDR2 reads YSYEKL. J lost 6 bases, V lost 3 bases, and 12 bases had no gene match. The CDR3 spans 17 residues. The CDR3 DNA reads TGCGCCAGCAGCCAGGGGACCCTAGCGGGAGTAGTTGATACGCAGTATTTT. It is translated as CASSQGTLAGVVDTQYF.

The V and J genes are TRBV6-5 and TRBJ1-1; unclear D gene. CDR1 and CDR2 from the germline V gene are MNHEY and SVGAGI. The CDR3 covers 13 residues. Trimming shortened V by 6 bases and J by 1 base, and 9 bases separated the two germline ends. The CDR3 loop is CASSRQANTEAFF. The CDR3 nucleotides are TGTGCCAGCAGCAGACAAGCGAACACTGAAGCTTTCTTT.

This chain links TRBV28 with TRBJ2-7; possible D gene TRBD2, 5 bases. The CDR3 has 12 residues. Trimming removed 8 bases from V and 4 bases from J, with 12 bases in between. Germline V gene lookup returns CDR1 MDHEN and CDR2 SYDVKM. CDR3 DNA: TGTGCCAGCTGCAAGCCGGGATACGAGCAGTACTTC. Its translation: CASCKPGYEQYF.

This chain links TRBV6-4 with TRBJ2-7, with a possible D match to TRBD1 (7 bases). The CDR3 spans 16 residues. Germline V CDR1 and CDR2: MRHNA, SNTAGT. V was cut by 0 bases and J by 4 bases, with 16 bases left in between. The chain's CDR3 is CASSDSSTGEEYEQYF. The CDR3 DNA follows: TGTGCCAGCAGTGACTCGAGCACAGGGGAGGAGTACGAGCAGTACTTC.

This clone occurred once. This chain links TRBV5-1 with TRBJ2-1, with 8 bases fitting TRBD2. From germline, CDR1 is SGHRS and CDR2 YFSETQ. The CDR3 is 13 residues long. After removal of 6 bases from V and 6 bases from J, the junction contained 5 bases not matched to a gene. The CDR3 sequence is CASNREGTNEQFF. The CDR3 DNA reads as TGCGCCAGCAATCGGGAGGGCACCAATGAGCAGTTCTTC.

The genes are TRBV5-1 and TRBJ1-1; D is ambiguous. The CDR3 is 14 amino acids. CDR1 is SGHRS, CDR2 YFSETQ, per germline. V lost 7 bases and J lost 2, with 15 bases in between. The CDR3 loop reads CASRLGSQNTEAFF. Here the CDR3 DNA reads TGCGCCAGCCGATTGGGCAGCCAAAACACTGAAGCTTTCTTT.

This sequence joins TRBV4-1 and TRBJ1-2; TRBD1 is a possible D gene (5 bases). CDR3 length equals 14 residues. The germline V gene encodes CDR1 MGHRA and CDR2 YSYEKL. Trimming cost V 0 bases and J 2 bases, with 7 bases left between them. This chain's CDR3 is CASSQDRQNYGYTF. The CDR3 DNA reads as TGCGCCAGCAGCCAAGATAGACAGAACTATGGCTACACCTTC.

The chain has TRBV24-1 and TRBJ2-1; maybe TRBD1 (6 bases). Trimming shortened V by 9 bases and J by 5 bases, and 13 bases separated the two germline ends. The germline V gene has CDR1 KGHDR and CDR2 SFDVKD. This CDR3 comprises 13 residues. CDR3 loop: CATGKQGNNEQFF. CDR3 nucleotide sequence: TGTGCCACCGGAAAACAGGGTAACAATGAGCAGTTCTTC.

The CDR3 reads CASSQDQSGDLRNTIYF. Written as DNA, the CDR3 is TGTGCCAGCAGCCAAGATCAGTCAGGGGACCTTCGAAACACCATATATTTT. The V call is TRBV4-2, the J call TRBJ1-3; possibly TRBD1 for D (6 bases). The CDR3 sequence is 17 residues long. CDR1 is LGHNA and CDR2 is YNFKEQ in the germline V gene. The V and J ends lost 0 bases and 5 bases respectively, with 17 bases between them.

The CDR3 region has the DNA TGTGCCAGCAGTCTACACGGAAGATTGCAGCCCCAGCATTTT. Amino acids: CASSLHGRLQPQHF. The chain combines TRBV2 with TRBJ1-5; unclear D gene. V shed 5 bases and J shed 7 bases, with 15 bases lying between them. The CDR3 totals 14 residues. Germline V CDR1 and CDR2: SNHLY, FYNNEI.

This clone was seen more than once but under ten times. The chain uses TRBV24-1 and TRBJ1-2; 8 bases agree with TRBD1. The junction had 14 bases not matched to a gene; V was cut back by 4 bases and J by 8 bases. The V gene's germline CDR1 is KGHDR and CDR2 SFDVKD. CDR3 length: 16 amino acids. The CDR3 nucleotides are TGTGCCACCAGTGAAGCCGGTTCAGACAGGGGCTCGGGCTACACCTTC. It specifies CATSEAGSDRGSGYTF.

The chain is built from TRBV7-8 and TRBJ1-6; the D gene is possibly TRBD1 (6 bases). V lost 3 bases and J 9 bases, leaving 9 bases between the germline ends. The length of the CDR3 is 13 residues. Germline-derived CDR1 and CDR2 are SGHVS and FQNEAQ. The CDR3 spells CASSFNRASPLHF. CDR3 coding DNA: TGTGCCAGCAGCTTCAACAGGGCTTCACCCCTCCACTTT.